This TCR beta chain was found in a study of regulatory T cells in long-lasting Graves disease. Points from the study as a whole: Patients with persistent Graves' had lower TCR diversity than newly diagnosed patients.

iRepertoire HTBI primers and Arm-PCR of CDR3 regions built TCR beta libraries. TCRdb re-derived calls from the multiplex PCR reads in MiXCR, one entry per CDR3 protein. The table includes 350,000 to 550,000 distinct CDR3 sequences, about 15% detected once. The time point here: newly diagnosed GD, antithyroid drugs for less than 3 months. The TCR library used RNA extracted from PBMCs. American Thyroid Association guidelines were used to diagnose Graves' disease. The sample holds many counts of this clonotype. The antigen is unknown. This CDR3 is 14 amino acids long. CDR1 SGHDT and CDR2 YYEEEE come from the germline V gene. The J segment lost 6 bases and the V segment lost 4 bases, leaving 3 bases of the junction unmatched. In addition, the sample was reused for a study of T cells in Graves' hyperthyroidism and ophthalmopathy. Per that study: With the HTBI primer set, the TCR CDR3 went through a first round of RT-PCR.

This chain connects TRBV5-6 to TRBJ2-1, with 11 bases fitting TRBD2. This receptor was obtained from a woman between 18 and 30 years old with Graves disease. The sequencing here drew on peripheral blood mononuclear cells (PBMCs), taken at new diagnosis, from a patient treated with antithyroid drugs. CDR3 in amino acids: CASSIGTSGNEQFF. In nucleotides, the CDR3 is TGTGCCAGCAGCATAGGGACTAGCGGCAATGAGCAGTTCTTC.